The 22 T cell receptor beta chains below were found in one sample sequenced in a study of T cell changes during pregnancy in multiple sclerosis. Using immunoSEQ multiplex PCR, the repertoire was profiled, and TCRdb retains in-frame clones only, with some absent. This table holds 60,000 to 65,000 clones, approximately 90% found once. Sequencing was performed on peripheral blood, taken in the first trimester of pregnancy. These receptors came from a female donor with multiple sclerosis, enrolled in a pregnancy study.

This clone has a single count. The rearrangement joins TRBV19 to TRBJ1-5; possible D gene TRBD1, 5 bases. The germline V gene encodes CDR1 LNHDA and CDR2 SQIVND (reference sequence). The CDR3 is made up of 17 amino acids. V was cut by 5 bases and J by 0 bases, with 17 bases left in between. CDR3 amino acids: CASSLRSNGGSNQPQHF. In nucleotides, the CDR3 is TGTGCCAGTAGTTTGAGGAGCAACGGGGGTAGCAATCAGCCCCAGCATTTT.

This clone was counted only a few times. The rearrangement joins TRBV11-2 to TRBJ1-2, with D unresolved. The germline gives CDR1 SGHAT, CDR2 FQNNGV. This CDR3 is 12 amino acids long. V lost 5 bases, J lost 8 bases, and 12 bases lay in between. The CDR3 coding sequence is TGTGCCAGCAGCCCCCCCCGGTCCGGCTACACCTTC. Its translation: CASSPPRSGYTF.

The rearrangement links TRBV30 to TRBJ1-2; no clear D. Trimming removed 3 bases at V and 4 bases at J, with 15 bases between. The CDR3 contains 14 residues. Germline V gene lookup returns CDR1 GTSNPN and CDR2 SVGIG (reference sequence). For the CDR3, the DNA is TGTGCCTGGAGGGCTGCCGTAGGACTCTATGGCTACACCTTC. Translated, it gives CAWRAAVGLYGYTF.

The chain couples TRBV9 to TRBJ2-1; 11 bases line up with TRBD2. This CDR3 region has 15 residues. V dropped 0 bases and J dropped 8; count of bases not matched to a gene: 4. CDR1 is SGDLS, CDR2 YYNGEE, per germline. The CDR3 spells CASSVELAGADEQFF. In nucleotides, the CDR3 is TGTGCCAGCAGCGTAGAACTAGCGGGAGCGGATGAGCAGTTCTTC.

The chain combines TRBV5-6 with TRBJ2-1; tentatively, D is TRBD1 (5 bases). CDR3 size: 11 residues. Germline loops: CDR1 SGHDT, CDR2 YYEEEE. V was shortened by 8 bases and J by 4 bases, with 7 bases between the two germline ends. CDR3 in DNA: TGTGCCAGTCACAGGTACAATGAGCAGTTCTTC. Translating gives CASHRYNEQFF.

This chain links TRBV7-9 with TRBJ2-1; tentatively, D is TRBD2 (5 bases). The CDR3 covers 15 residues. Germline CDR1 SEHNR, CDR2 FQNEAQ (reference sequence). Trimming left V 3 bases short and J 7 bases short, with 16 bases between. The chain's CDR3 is CASSFGGGSGNEQFF. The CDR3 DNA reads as TGTGCCAGCAGCTTTGGAGGAGGATCGGGGAATGAGCAGTTCTTC. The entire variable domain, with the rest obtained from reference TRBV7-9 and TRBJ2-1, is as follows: DTGVSQNPRHKITKRGQNVTFRCDPISEHNRLYWYRQTLGQGPEFLTYFQNEAQLEKSRLLSDRFSAERPKGSFSTLEIQRTEQGDSAMYLCASSFGGGSGNEQFFGPGTRLTVL.

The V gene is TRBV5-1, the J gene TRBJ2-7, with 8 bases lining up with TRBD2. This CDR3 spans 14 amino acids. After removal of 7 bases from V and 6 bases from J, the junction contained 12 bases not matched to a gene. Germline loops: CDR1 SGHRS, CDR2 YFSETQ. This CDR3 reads CASGTGPGGPEQYF. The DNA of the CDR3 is TGCGCCAGCGGAACGGGCCCGGGAGGGCCCGAGCAGTACTTC.

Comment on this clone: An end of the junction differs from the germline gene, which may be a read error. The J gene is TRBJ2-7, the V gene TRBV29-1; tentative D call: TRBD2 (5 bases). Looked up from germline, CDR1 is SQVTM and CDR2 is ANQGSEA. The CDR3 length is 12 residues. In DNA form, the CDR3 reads TGCAGTGGCCTATGGGCGGGCTACGAGCGGTACTTC. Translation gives CSGLWAGYERYF.

CDR3 sequence: CASNTGVNTEAFF. CDR3 in DNA: TGCGCCAGCAACACAGGGGTGAACACTGAAGCTTTCTTT. This chain links TRBV5-1 with TRBJ1-1, with TRBD1 matching 7 bases. V shed 6 bases, J shed 0 bases, and the junction held 2 bases outside the gene matches. CDR3 length equals 13 residues. Per germline, CDR1 SGHRS and CDR2 YFSETQ.

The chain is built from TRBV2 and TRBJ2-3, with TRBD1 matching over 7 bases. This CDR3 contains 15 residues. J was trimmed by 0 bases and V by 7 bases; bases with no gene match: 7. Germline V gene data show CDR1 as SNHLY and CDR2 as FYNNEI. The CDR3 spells CASTRTGQSTDTQYF. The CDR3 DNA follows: TGTGCCAGCACGCGAACGGGACAGAGCACAGATACGCAGTATTTT.

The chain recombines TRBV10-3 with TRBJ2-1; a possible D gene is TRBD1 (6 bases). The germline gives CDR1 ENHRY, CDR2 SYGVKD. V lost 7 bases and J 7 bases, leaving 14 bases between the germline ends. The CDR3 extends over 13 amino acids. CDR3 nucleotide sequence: TGTGCCATCAAACAGGGCTTGAGGAATGAGCAGTTCTTC. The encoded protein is CAIKQGLRNEQFF.

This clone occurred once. The CDR3 here is CASSIVTGDQPQHF. The CDR3 DNA reads TGTGCCAGTAGTATAGTGACAGGTGATCAGCCCCAGCATTTT. The rearrangement uses TRBV19 and TRBJ1-5, with a tentative D call TRBD1 (6 bases). Germline assignment: CDR1 LNHDA and CDR2 SQIVND (reference sequence). V dropped 1 base and J dropped 5 bases, with 9 bases sitting between them. The CDR3 is 14 amino acids.

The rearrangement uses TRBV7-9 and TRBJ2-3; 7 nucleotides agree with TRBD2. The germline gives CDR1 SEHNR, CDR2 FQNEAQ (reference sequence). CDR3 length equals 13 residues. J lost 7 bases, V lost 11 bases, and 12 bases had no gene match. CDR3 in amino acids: CAYGEGAPNTQYF. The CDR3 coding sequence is TGTGCCTACGGGGAGGGAGCTCCAAATACGCAGTATTTT.

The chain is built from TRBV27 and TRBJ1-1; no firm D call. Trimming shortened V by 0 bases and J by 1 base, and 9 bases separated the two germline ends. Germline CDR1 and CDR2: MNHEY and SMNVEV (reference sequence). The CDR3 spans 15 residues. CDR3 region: CASSLSPEGNTEAFF. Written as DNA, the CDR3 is TGTGCCAGCAGTTTATCGCCAGAGGGGAACACTGAAGCTTTCTTT.

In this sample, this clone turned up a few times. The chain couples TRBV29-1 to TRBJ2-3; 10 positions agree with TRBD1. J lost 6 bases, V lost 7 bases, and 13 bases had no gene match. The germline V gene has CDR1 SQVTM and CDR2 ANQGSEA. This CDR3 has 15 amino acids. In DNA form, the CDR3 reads TGCAGCGGGGACAGGGGAAAGGCTGGCTCGGATACGCAGTATTTT. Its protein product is CSGDRGKAGSDTQYF.

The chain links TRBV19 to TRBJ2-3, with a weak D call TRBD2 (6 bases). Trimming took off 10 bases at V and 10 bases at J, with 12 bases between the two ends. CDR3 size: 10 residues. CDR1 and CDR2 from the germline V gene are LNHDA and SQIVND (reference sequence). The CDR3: CATKSGAQYF. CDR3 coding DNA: TGTGCCACTAAGTCGGGGGCGCAGTATTTT.

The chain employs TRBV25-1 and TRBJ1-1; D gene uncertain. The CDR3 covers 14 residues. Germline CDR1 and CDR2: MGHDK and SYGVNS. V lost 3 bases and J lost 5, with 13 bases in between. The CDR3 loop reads CASSDSGPGTEAFF. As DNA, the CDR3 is TGTGCCAGCAGTGACTCGGGCCCGGGGACTGAAGCTTTCTTT.

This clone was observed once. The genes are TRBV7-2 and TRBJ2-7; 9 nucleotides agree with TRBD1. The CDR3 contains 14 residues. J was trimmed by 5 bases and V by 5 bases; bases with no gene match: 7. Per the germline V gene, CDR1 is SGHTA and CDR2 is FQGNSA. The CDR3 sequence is CASSPTRDRDEQYF. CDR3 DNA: TGTGCCAGCAGCCCTACCCGGGACAGGGACGAGCAGTACTTC.

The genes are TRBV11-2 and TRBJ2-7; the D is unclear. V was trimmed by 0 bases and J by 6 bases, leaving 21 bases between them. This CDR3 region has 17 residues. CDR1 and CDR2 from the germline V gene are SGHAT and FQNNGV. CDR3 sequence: CASSLDFGSVWAGEQYF. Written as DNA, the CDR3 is TGTGCCAGCAGCTTAGATTTTGGATCAGTTTGGGCTGGCGAGCAGTACTTC.

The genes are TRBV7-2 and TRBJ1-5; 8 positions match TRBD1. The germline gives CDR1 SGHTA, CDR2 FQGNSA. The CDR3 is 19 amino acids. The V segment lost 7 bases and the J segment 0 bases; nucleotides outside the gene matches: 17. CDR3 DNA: TGTGCCAGCACGGATAGGGCCGGGACAGGATTTACTAGCAATCAGCCCCAGCATTTT. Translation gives CASTDRAGTGFTSNQPQHF.

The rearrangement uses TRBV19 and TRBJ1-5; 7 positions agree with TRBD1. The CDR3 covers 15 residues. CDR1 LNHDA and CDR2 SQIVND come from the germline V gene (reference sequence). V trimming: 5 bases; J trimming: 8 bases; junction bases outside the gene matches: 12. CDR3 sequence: CASSQGGQVVEPQHF. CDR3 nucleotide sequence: TGTGCCAGTAGTCAAGGAGGACAGGTTGTAGAGCCCCAGCATTTT.

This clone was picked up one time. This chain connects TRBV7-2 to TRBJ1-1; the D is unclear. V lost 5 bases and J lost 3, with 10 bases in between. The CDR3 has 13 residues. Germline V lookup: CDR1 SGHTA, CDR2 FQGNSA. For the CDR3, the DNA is TGTGCCAGCAGCGCCGCTACTTACACTGAAGCTTTCTTT. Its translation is CASSAATYTEAFF.